These 20 T cell receptor beta chains originate from one sample sequenced in a study of response to subunit inactivated influenza vaccine. TCRdb redid the calling of the RT-PCR reads with MiXCR, one entry per CDR3 protein. The data show roughly 650,000 distinct CDR3 sequences, around a sixth seen once. The material was PBMCs from blood, obtained less than 13 days after vaccination. Source of these receptors: a man in his forties or fifties who received an inactivated influenza vaccine.

This clonotype was seen many times. The chain links TRBV11-2 to TRBJ2-5, with D perhaps TRBD2 (6 bases). Germline V gene data show CDR1 as SGHAT and CDR2 as FQNNGV. The V gene lost 1 base and the J gene lost 2 bases, with 14 bases spanning the gap. The CDR3 has 16 amino acids. The CDR3 nucleotides read TGTGCCAGCAGCTTAGGGTTGGGACTTAATCAAGAGACCCAGTACTTC. This encodes CASSLGLGLNQETQYF.

This clonotype was detected a few times. V is TRBV5-6 and J is TRBJ2-1; 9 bases line up with TRBD2. Germline V gene lookup returns CDR1 SGHDT and CDR2 YYEEEE. The CDR3 contains 16 residues. V trimming: 4 bases; J trimming: 7 bases; junction bases outside the gene matches: 12. CDR3 sequence reads: CASSKRGLAGINEQFF. CDR3 sequence (DNA): TGTGCCAGCAGCAAGAGGGGGCTAGCGGGAATAAATGAGCAGTTCTTC. Drawing the rest from reference TRBV5-6 and TRBJ2-1, the complete variable domain is DAGVTQSPTHLIKTRGQQVTLRCSPKSGHDTVSWYQQALGQGPQFIFQYYEEEERQRGNFPDRFSGHQFPNYSSELNVNALLLGDSALYLCASSKRGLAGINEQFFGPGTRLTVL.

The gene calls are TRBV4-1 and TRBJ2-7; unclear D gene. Looked up from germline, CDR1 is MGHRA and CDR2 is YSYEKL. Trimming stripped 2 bases from V and 6 bases from J, with 8 bases between. CDR3 length: 12 residues. CDR3 bases: TGCGCCAGCAGCCAACTGATGGGCGAGCAGTACTTC. As protein: CASSQLMGEQYF.

The chain joins TRBV7-9 to TRBJ1-6; no firm D call. CDR3 size: 14 residues. V was shortened by 5 bases and J by 13 bases, with 18 bases between the two germline ends. Per the germline V gene, CDR1 is SEHNR and CDR2 is FQNEAQ (reference sequence). The CDR3 coding sequence is TGTGCCAGCAGCCGAGGTACCCCCCATCCTCCCCTCCACTTT. Amino acid sequence: CASSRGTPHPPLHF. The full variable domain, in which reference TRBV7-9 and TRBJ1-6 provide the parts outside the CDR3, is DTGVSQNPRHKITKRGQNVTFRCDPISEHNRLYWYRQTLGQGPEFLTYFQNEAQLEKSRLLSDRFSAERPKGSFSTLEIQRTEQGDSAMYLCASSRGTPHPPLHFGNGTRLTVT.

A few counts support this clonotype. V and J are TRBV15 and TRBJ2-1; no reliable D call. Trimming removed 0 bases from V and 6 bases from J, with 12 bases in between. This CDR3 has 15 residues. Germline V gene lookup returns CDR1 LNHNV and CDR2 YYDKDF (reference sequence). Written as DNA, the CDR3 is TGTGCCACCAGCAGAGAACGGCTCCAGGCCAATGAGCAGTTCTTC. This sequence encodes CATSRERLQANEQFF. The full variable domain, completed using reference TRBV15 and TRBJ2-1, is DAMVIQNPRYQVTQFGKPVTLSCSQTLNHNVMYWYQQKSSQAPKLLFHYYDKDFNNEADTPDNFQSRRPNTSFCFLDIRSPGLGDTAMYLCATSRERLQANEQFFGPGTRLTVL.

The sample holds many counts of this clonotype. This sequence joins TRBV28 and TRBJ1-2; maybe TRBD1 (5 bases). This CDR3 comprises 13 residues. Between the trimmed V and J ends, which lost 9 bases and 4 bases, there was a span of 15 bases. Germline loops: CDR1 MDHEN, CDR2 SYDVKM. The CDR3 loop is CASSPGTVYGYTF. As DNA, the CDR3 is TGTGCCAGTAGCCCCGGGACGGTCTATGGCTACACCTTC.

The chain carries TRBV28 and TRBJ2-7; TRBD2 matches 9 bases. The CDR3 is 18 amino acids. The germline gives CDR1 MDHEN, CDR2 SYDVKM. With V trimmed by 5 bases and J by 5 bases, 19 bases remained unmatched. CDR3 nucleotide sequence: TGTGCCAGCAGTAGCCGGGACATTGATCTAGCGGGATCTAACGAGCAGTACTTC. It encodes CASSSRDIDLAGSNEQYF.

This clonotype was picked up a small number of times. The rearrangement joins TRBV19 to TRBJ2-7; weak D call: TRBD1 (6 bases). V lost 9 bases and J lost 3, with 15 bases in between. Per germline, CDR1 LNHDA and CDR2 SQIVND (reference sequence). This CDR3 region has 13 residues. CDR3 sequence (DNA): TGTGCCAGCTCCCGGGACACAGACTACGAGCAGTACTTC. Protein: CASSRDTDYEQYF. The full variable domain, completed using reference TRBV19 and TRBJ2-7, is DGGITQSPKYLFRKEGQNVTLSCEQNLNHDAMYWYRQDPGQGLRLIYYSQIVNDFQKGDIAEGYSVSREKKESFPLTVTSAQKNPTAFYLCASSRDTDYEQYFGPGTRLTVT.

This clonotype was detected only a few times. CDR3 in DNA: TGTGCCAGCTTCCGGAGGAGCCACCTACAGGATGAGCAGTTCTTC. Amino acid sequence: CASFRRSHLQDEQFF. J is TRBJ2-1 and V is TRBV27, with D perhaps matching TRBD1 or TRBD2 (5 bases each). The CDR3 has 15 amino acids. Trimming stripped 8 bases from V and 8 bases from J, with 22 bases between. Germline V gene lookup returns CDR1 MNHEY and CDR2 SMNVEV (reference sequence).

The V gene is TRBV11-2, the J gene TRBJ2-6; D is tentatively TRBD1 or TRBD2 (5 bases each). Germline CDR1 is SGHAT and CDR2 is FQNNGV. The V end was cut by 6 bases, the J end by 0 bases, with 18 bases between. The length of the CDR3 is 18 residues. The CDR3 here is CASRYAGRASSGANVLTF. The DNA for the CDR3 is TGTGCCAGCAGATACGCGGGCAGGGCTTCCTCTGGGGCCAACGTCCTGACTTTC.

In this sample, this clonotype turned up a few times. This chain joins TRBV29-1 and TRBJ1-2; D ambiguous. The CDR3 extends over 13 amino acids. Trimming removed 0 bases at V and 8 bases at J, with 13 bases between. CDR1 is SQVTM and CDR2 is ANQGSEA in the germline V gene. The CDR3 nucleotides read TGCAGCGTTGAAGACCCAGTGAGGGAAGGCTACACCTTC. Its translation: CSVEDPVREGYTF.

This clonotype was detected a few times. The chain is built from TRBV29-1 and TRBJ2-5; TRBD2 might be the D (5 bases). This CDR3 contains 13 residues. V shed 3 bases and J shed 7 bases, with 15 bases lying between them. From germline, CDR1 is SQVTM and CDR2 ANQGSEA. The CDR3 DNA sequence: TGCAGCGTTGAGTCCGGGGTCCGGGGGACCCAGTACTTC. Encoded protein: CSVESGVRGTQYF. Drawing the rest from reference TRBV29-1 and TRBJ2-5, the complete variable domain is SAVISQKPSRDICQRGTSLTIQCQVDSQVTMMFWYRQQPGQSLTLIATANQGSEATYESGFVIDKFPISRPNLTFSTLTVSNMSPEDSSIYLCSVESGVRGTQYFGPGTRLLVL.

This chain connects TRBV4-3 to TRBJ2-7; D call uncertain. The CDR3 contains 13 residues. Per germline, CDR1 LGHNA and CDR2 YSLEER. V gave up 1 base and J gave up 7 bases, with 11 bases separating them. Here the CDR3 reads CASSQVPAREQYF. CDR3 sequence (DNA): TGCGCCAGCAGCCAAGTCCCGGCGCGGGAGCAGTACTTC.

This clonotype was observed many times. The genes are TRBV5-1 and TRBJ2-1; D not certain. V shed 3 bases and J shed 9 bases, with 13 bases lying between them. Germline lookup yields CDR1 SGHRS and CDR2 YFSETQ. There are 13 residues in the CDR3. The CDR3 sequence is CASSWGTAFEQFF. DNA of the CDR3: TGCGCCAGCAGCTGGGGAACGGCCTTTGAGCAGTTCTTC.

This clonotype turned up a few times. The chain is built from TRBV7-2 and TRBJ1-1; 11 bases match TRBD1. The germline V gene encodes CDR1 SGHTA and CDR2 FQGNSA. The ends lost 1 base at V and 8 bases at J; junction bases unmatched: 3. The CDR3 has 14 amino acids. The CDR3 bases are TGTGCCAGCAGCTTAGGGGGGACAGGGGGAGAAGCTTTCTTT. It is translated as CASSLGGTGGEAFF.

This clonotype has just a few counts. The chain couples TRBV3-1 to TRBJ1-2; possible D gene TRBD1, 5 bases. The CDR3 is 15 amino acids. V was cut by 0 bases and J by 8 bases, with 16 bases left in between. Per the germline V gene, CDR1 is LGHDT and CDR2 is YNNKEL (reference sequence). The CDR3 spells CASSQDRFWDLGYTF. The CDR3 nucleotides read TGTGCCAGCAGCCAAGATCGGTTTTGGGACCTCGGCTACACCTTC.

This clonotype was found many times. The chain couples TRBV12-3 or TRBV12-4 to TRBJ1-2; no clear D gene. With 5 bases removed from V and 8 bases from J, the gap between germline ends came to 12 bases. This CDR3 contains 12 residues. CDR3 protein: CASSPGGLGYTF. As DNA, the CDR3 is TGTGCCAGCAGTCCGGGTGGACTCGGCTACACCTTC.

The J gene is TRBJ2-1, the V gene TRBV30, with unresolved D. The germline V gene encodes CDR1 GTSNPN and CDR2 SVGIG (reference sequence). This CDR3 contains 14 residues. Trimming took 0 bases from V and 0 from J, leaving 6 bases between them. The CDR3 DNA reads as TGTGCCTGGAGTGTAATGGGCTCCTACAATGAGCAGTTCTTC. This codes for CAWSVMGSYNEQFF.

The genes are TRBV4-3 and TRBJ2-3, with TRBD2 matching over 9 bases. The J segment lost 2 bases and the V segment lost 0 bases, leaving 9 bases of the junction unmatched. The CDR3 runs 18 residues. The V gene's germline CDR1 is LGHNA and CDR2 YSLEER. The CDR3 loop reads CASSQDWLAGGYTDTQYF. For the CDR3, the DNA is TGCGCCAGCAGCCAAGATTGGTTGGCGGGAGGGTACACAGATACGCAGTATTTT.

This clonotype has more than one count but fewer than ten. The V and J genes are TRBV25-1 and TRBJ2-7; a weak D match, TRBD1 (6 bases). The CDR3 covers 13 residues. Germline lookup yields CDR1 MGHDK and CDR2 SYGVNS. V was trimmed by 2 bases and J by 6 bases, leaving 11 bases between them. The CDR3 region is CASSEMGAVEQYF. The CDR3, as DNA: TGTGCCAGCAGTGAAATGGGGGCGGTCGAGCAGTACTTC.